This T cell receptor (beta chain) originates from a study of cytomegalovirus exposure and HLA in healthy donors. Study-wide results and limits: Serostatus for CMV was the only available immune exposure information. Among CMV-associated TCR beta chains, most appeared HLA-restricted in a later analysis.

Researchers ran the PCR with 60 Vbeta and 13 Jbeta primers. Sequencing used immunoSEQ multiplex PCR; TCRdb keeps in-frame clones, though not all of them. The table shows almost 200,000 clones, with roughly three quarters occurring only once. Trimming left V 5 bases short and J 0 bases short, with 17 bases between. The CDR3 covers 17 residues. The germline gives CDR1 SGHTA, CDR2 FQGNSA. This clone has just a few counts. Its antigen is not known. The sequenced sample consisted of PBMCs. This clonotype originated in a male donor in good health and CMV-seropositive. V and J are TRBV7-2 and TRBJ1-5, with D possibly TRBD1 on 6 matching bases. The CDR3 coding sequence is TGTGCCAGCAGCAGAGGGACAAATCGCTATAGCAATCAGCCCCAGCATTTT. Protein: CASSRGTNRYSNQPQHF.